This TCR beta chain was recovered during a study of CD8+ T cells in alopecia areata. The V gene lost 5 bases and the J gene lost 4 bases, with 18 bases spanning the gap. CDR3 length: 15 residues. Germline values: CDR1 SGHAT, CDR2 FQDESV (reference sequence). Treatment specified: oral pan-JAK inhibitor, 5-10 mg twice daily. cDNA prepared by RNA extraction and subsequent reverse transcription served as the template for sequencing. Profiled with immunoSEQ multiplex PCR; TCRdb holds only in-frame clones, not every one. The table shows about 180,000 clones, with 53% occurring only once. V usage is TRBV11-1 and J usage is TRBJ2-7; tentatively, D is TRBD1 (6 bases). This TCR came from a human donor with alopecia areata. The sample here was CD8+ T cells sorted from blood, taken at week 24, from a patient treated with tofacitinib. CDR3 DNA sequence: TGTGCCAGCAGCCCCCGAGGGGACACGAATTACGAGCAGTACTTC. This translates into CASSPRGDTNYEQYF.